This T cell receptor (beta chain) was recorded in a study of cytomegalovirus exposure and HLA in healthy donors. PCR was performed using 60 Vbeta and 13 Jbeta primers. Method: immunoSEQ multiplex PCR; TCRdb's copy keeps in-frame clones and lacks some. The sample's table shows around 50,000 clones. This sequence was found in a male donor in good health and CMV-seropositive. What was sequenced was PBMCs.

CDR3 amino acids: CASSLPDDSDYNSPLHF. The CDR3 DNA is TGTGCCAGCAGCTTACCCGACGACAGCGACTATAATTCACCCCTCCACTTT. The chain is built from TRBV7-9 and TRBJ1-6; D is perhaps TRBD1 (5 bases). Germline V CDR1 and CDR2: SEHNR, FQNEAQ (reference sequence). The CDR3 is made up of 17 amino acids. The ends were cut back, 2 bases at V and 3 bases at J, with 14 bases in the middle.